The rows below give T cell receptor beta chains drawn from one sample of a study of T cell responses to AZD1222 COVID-19 vaccine. Profiling relied on immunoSEQ multiplex PCR, and the TCRdb table lists in-frame clones only, not all of them. The sample records around 130,000 clones, 91% being singletons. Sequencing was performed on peripheral blood, taken 28 days after the second AZD1222 dose. These receptor sequences come from an adult who received the AZD1222 COVID-19 vaccine. The CDR3 runs from the conserved cysteine through the conserved F or W. Fields, in order: CDR3 DNA, CDR3 protein, J gene, V gene, clone size, D gene. A D gene is named only where the DNA matches it firmly. Size is stated for part of the rows, as once, few or many counts, or as a class when the clone is expanded.

CDR3 DNA: TGTGCCAGCAGCCCCCCTGGACTTCGAAGATTGGGGACCCAGTACTTC; CDR3 protein: CASSPPGLRRLGTQYF; J gene: TRBJ2-5; V gene: TRBV3-1/TRBV3-2; clone size: NA; D gene: NA
CDR3 DNA: TGTGCCAGCTCACTATCCGGGACAGGCGCACCCATCAGCTATGGCTACACCTTC; CDR3 protein: CASSLSGTGAPISYGYTF; J gene: TRBJ1-2; V gene: TRBV18; clone size: NA; D gene: TRBD1
CDR3 DNA: TGTGCCAGCAGCGCGGACGGAGGCTATGGCTACACCTTC; CDR3 protein: CASSADGGYGYTF; J gene: TRBJ1-2; V gene: TRBV9; clone size: NA; D gene: NA
CDR3 DNA: TGTGCCAGCAGCCAAGGGATTTACTCCTATAATTCACCCCTCCACTTT; CDR3 protein: CASSQGIYSYNSPLHF; J gene: TRBJ1-6; V gene: TRBV3-1/TRBV3-2; clone size: few; D gene: NA
CDR3 DNA: TGTGCCACCAGTGATTCCCGACTAGCGGGAATCACAGATACGCAGTATTTT; CDR3 protein: CATSDSRLAGITDTQYF; J gene: TRBJ2-3; V gene: TRBV24-1; clone size: NA; D gene: TRBD2
CDR3 DNA: TGTGCCAGCAGCTTAGTCGGCCGGGGTATGGGTGGAAACACCATATATTTT; CDR3 protein: CASSLVGRGMGGNTIYF; J gene: TRBJ1-3; V gene: TRBV7-6; clone size: NA; D gene: NA
CDR3 DNA: TGTGCCAGCAGCCAAGAACCAGAGAACACTGAAGCTTTCTTT; CDR3 protein: CASSQEPENTEAFF; J gene: TRBJ1-1; V gene: TRBV3-1/TRBV3-2; clone size: NA; D gene: NA
CDR3 DNA: TGTGCCAGCAGCTTAGACGGATATTCAATTAACACCGGGGAGCTGTTTTTT; CDR3 protein: CASSLDGYSINTGELFF; J gene: TRBJ2-2; V gene: TRBV7-2; clone size: NA; D gene: NA
CDR3 DNA: TGTGCCAGCAGCCAAGATAGGGGGTCCCCCTTCTACGAGCAGTACTTC; CDR3 protein: CASSQDRGSPFYEQYF; J gene: TRBJ2-7; V gene: TRBV3-1/TRBV3-2; clone size: NA; D gene: NA
CDR3 DNA: TGTGCCAGTAGTATAGTTCCGGGGGCGGGCAGAAACACTGAAGCTTTCTTT; CDR3 protein: CASSIVPGAGRNTEAFF; J gene: TRBJ1-1; V gene: TRBV19; clone size: NA; D gene: NA
CDR3 DNA: TGCGCCAGCATAGCCCTGGGACCGAGCACCGGGGAGCTGTTTTTT; CDR3 protein: CASIALGPSTGELFF; J gene: TRBJ2-2; V gene: TRBV10-2; clone size: NA; D gene: NA
CDR3 DNA: TGTGCCAGCAGAGTAGGTAGCTTCAAAGGGCTGAACACTGAAGCTTTCTTT; CDR3 protein: CASRVGSFKGLNTEAFF; J gene: TRBJ1-1; V gene: TRBV2; clone size: once; D gene: NA
CDR3 DNA: TGTGCCAGCAGCCAAGGTCCTGCTAAGGGGGACATTCAGTACTTC; CDR3 protein: CASSQGPAKGDIQYF; J gene: TRBJ2-4; V gene: TRBV3-1/TRBV3-2; clone size: NA; D gene: NA
CDR3 DNA: TGTGCCAGCAGTTTGATGGGGGATACTGAAGCTTTCTTT; CDR3 protein: CASSLMGDTEAFF; J gene: TRBJ1-1; V gene: TRBV12-3/TRBV12-4; clone size: NA; D gene: NA
CDR3 DNA: TGTGCCAGCAGCTTCCCACAGGGCCTCGACTATGGCTACACCTTC; CDR3 protein: CASSFPQGLDYGYTF; J gene: TRBJ1-2; V gene: TRBV5-8; clone size: once; D gene: NA
CDR3 DNA: TGTGCCAGCAGGCCACCTAGCTCCTACAATGAGCAGTTCTTC; CDR3 protein: CASRPPSSYNEQFF; J gene: TRBJ2-1; V gene: TRBV11-3; clone size: NA; D gene: NA
CDR3 DNA: TGTGCCAGCAGTTACCGGACTAGCGGGGGCCACGGGGACAATGAGCAGTTCTTC; CDR3 protein: CASSYRTSGGHGDNEQFF; J gene: TRBJ2-1; V gene: TRBV6-2/TRBV6-3; clone size: NA; D gene: TRBD2
CDR3 DNA: TGCGCCAGCAGCTTGGTGGCGGGAGGGGTATGGGAGCAGTTCTTC; CDR3 protein: CASSLVAGGVWEQFF; J gene: TRBJ2-1; V gene: TRBV5-1; clone size: NA; D gene: TRBD2
CDR3 DNA: TGCAGCGTTGTGCAGGACCTAAACTCTGGAAACACCATATATTTT; CDR3 protein: CSVVQDLNSGNTIYF; J gene: TRBJ1-3; V gene: TRBV29-1; clone size: NA; D gene: NA
CDR3 DNA: TGTGCCAGCAGTTACCCGGGACTAGCTCCATTTACCGGGACCCAGTACTTC; CDR3 protein: CASSYPGLAPFTGTQYF; J gene: TRBJ2-5; V gene: TRBV6-2/TRBV6-3; clone size: NA; D gene: TRBD2
CDR3 DNA: TGTGCCACCAGCAGAGTTCCCAACTATGGCTACACCTTC; CDR3 protein: CATSRVPNYGYTF; J gene: TRBJ1-2; V gene: TRBV15; clone size: NA; D gene: NA
CDR3 DNA: TGTGCCAGCAGCTTTTGGGGACTCCAATCCACAACCTATGGCTACACCTTC; CDR3 protein: CASSFWGLQSTTYGYTF; J gene: TRBJ1-2; V gene: TRBV7-9; clone size: NA; D gene: NA
CDR3 DNA: TGTGCCAGCACCTCACAACTAGATTTCGGTGAGCAGTTCTTC; CDR3 protein: CASTSQLDFGEQFF; J gene: TRBJ2-1; V gene: TRBV6-5; clone size: NA; D gene: NA
CDR3 DNA: TGCGCCAGCAGCCCAGTAGGAACCTATGGCTACACCTTC; CDR3 protein: CASSPVGTYGYTF; J gene: TRBJ1-2; V gene: TRBV4-1; clone size: NA; D gene: NA
CDR3 DNA: TGTGCCAGTAGTCTACCGCAAACAGGGCTGGGTTCACCCCTCCACTTT; CDR3 protein: CASSLPQTGLGSPLHF; J gene: TRBJ1-6; V gene: TRBV19; clone size: NA; D gene: NA
CDR3 DNA: TGTGCCAGCAGCTCCACCGAAGCTCTAGGAGATGGCTACACCTTC; CDR3 protein: CASSSTEALGDGYTF; J gene: TRBJ1-2; V gene: TRBV7-6; clone size: NA; D gene: NA
CDR3 DNA: TGTGCCAGCAGTCCGACCCTTGCGAAAGGAAACACCATATATTTT; CDR3 protein: CASSPTLAKGNTIYF; J gene: TRBJ1-3; V gene: TRBV7-2; clone size: NA; D gene: NA
CDR3 DNA: TGTGCCAGCAGCTTGATTTTAACCAGCAGGCCCAAGTCGGAGACCCAGTACTTC; CDR3 protein: CASSLILTSRPKSETQYF; J gene: TRBJ2-5; V gene: TRBV5-4; clone size: NA; D gene: NA
CDR3 DNA: TGCGCCAGCAGCTCCGACTCCTCGGGGGCTTTCTTT; CDR3 protein: CASSSDSSGAFF; J gene: TRBJ1-1; V gene: TRBV5-1; clone size: NA; D gene: NA
CDR3 DNA: TGCGCCAGCAGTCCTCTAGCGGGAACAGGAAATGAGCAGTTCTTC; CDR3 protein: CASSPLAGTGNEQFF; J gene: TRBJ2-1; V gene: TRBV5-1; clone size: few; D gene: TRBD2
CDR3 DNA: TGTGCCACCAGTGACCGAGCGGGAGGGAAGACCGGGGAGCTGTTTTTT; CDR3 protein: CATSDRAGGKTGELFF; J gene: TRBJ2-2; V gene: TRBV24-1; clone size: NA; D gene: TRBD2
CDR3 DNA: TGTGCCAGCAGCTCATTGAGGGGGTTAAGGGATGAAAAACTGTTTTTT; CDR3 protein: CASSSLRGLRDEKLFF; J gene: TRBJ1-4; V gene: TRBV11-2; clone size: few; D gene: NA
CDR3 DNA: TGTGCCAGCAGCTTATTCGGCGGGGAGCTGTTTTTT; CDR3 protein: CASSLFGGELFF; J gene: TRBJ2-2; V gene: TRBV7-3; clone size: NA; D gene: NA
CDR3 DNA: TGTGCCAGCAGTTCCGAACCGGGGCCGCCGTGGGGCTACACCTTC; CDR3 protein: CASSSEPGPPWGYTF; J gene: TRBJ1-2; V gene: TRBV6-5; clone size: NA; D gene: NA
CDR3 DNA: TGTGCCAGCAGTCAATCCCGACAGGGGGCTTATAGCAATCAGCCCCAGCATTTT; CDR3 protein: CASSQSRQGAYSNQPQHF; J gene: TRBJ1-5; V gene: TRBV6-4; clone size: NA; D gene: TRBD1
CDR3 DNA: TGTGCCAGCAGTTACCCCGGGACAACTACTAGCAATGAGCAGTTCTTC; CDR3 protein: CASSYPGTTTSNEQFF; J gene: TRBJ2-1; V gene: TRBV6-2/TRBV6-3; clone size: NA; D gene: NA
CDR3 DNA: TGCGCCAGCAGCTTGATGGCAGGGAGGAACTATGGCTACACCTTC; CDR3 protein: CASSLMAGRNYGYTF; J gene: TRBJ1-2; V gene: TRBV5-1; clone size: NA; D gene: NA
CDR3 DNA: TGTGCCAGCAGCCGTCCACCGGGACAGGCGAATGAAAAACTGTTTTTT; CDR3 protein: CASSRPPGQANEKLFF; J gene: TRBJ1-4; V gene: TRBV7-2; clone size: NA; D gene: TRBD1
CDR3 DNA: TGTGCCAGCAGCCCCTCTGTACAGGGGCCAGGATATAGCAATCAGCCCCAGCATTTT; CDR3 protein: CASSPSVQGPGYSNQPQHF; J gene: TRBJ1-5; V gene: TRBV14; clone size: NA; D gene: TRBD1
CDR3 DNA: TGTGCCAGCATAGGACAGGGCACAGATACGCAGTATTTT; CDR3 protein: CASIGQGTDTQYF; J gene: TRBJ2-3; V gene: TRBV11-1; clone size: few; D gene: TRBD1
CDR3 DNA: TGTGCCAGCAGTCCCACCGTTTCATACGAGCAGTACTTC; CDR3 protein: CASSPTVSYEQYF; J gene: TRBJ2-7; V gene: TRBV12-3/TRBV12-4; clone size: NA; D gene: NA
CDR3 DNA: TGCGCCAGCAGCCTGCGACTAGCGGGAGGGGATAGTTTTGATGAGCAGTTCTTC; CDR3 protein: CASSLRLAGGDSFDEQFF; J gene: TRBJ2-1; V gene: TRBV5-1; clone size: NA; D gene: TRBD2
CDR3 DNA: TGTGCCAGCAGCTTTGCTGACCCGTGGGCTGGGGCCAACGTCCTGACTTTC; CDR3 protein: CASSFADPWAGANVLTF; J gene: TRBJ2-6; V gene: TRBV12-1; clone size: NA; D gene: NA
CDR3 DNA: TGTGCCAGCAGCTTGGCTCACATTAATAACTATGGCTACACCTTC; CDR3 protein: CASSLAHINNYGYTF; J gene: TRBJ1-2; V gene: TRBV5-5; clone size: once; D gene: NA
CDR3 DNA: TGTGCCAGCACCTCGACAGGGATCGGGCGAACTGAAGCTTTCTTT; CDR3 protein: CASTSTGIGRTEAFF; J gene: TRBJ1-1; V gene: TRBV2; clone size: NA; D gene: TRBD1
CDR3 DNA: TGTGCCAGCAGCTTAGTCGGAACTAACTATGGCTACACCTTC; CDR3 protein: CASSLVGTNYGYTF; J gene: TRBJ1-2; V gene: TRBV7-9; clone size: NA; D gene: NA
CDR3 DNA: TGTGCCAGTATTCTCCGGGACAGGGGTTTGTACACTGAAGCTTTCTTT; CDR3 protein: CASILRDRGLYTEAFF; J gene: TRBJ1-1; V gene: TRBV19; clone size: NA; D gene: TRBD1
CDR3 DNA: TGTGCCTGGAGTGGGGGACAGGGTGAACAGCCCCAGCATTTT; CDR3 protein: CAWSGGQGEQPQHF; J gene: TRBJ1-5; V gene: TRBV30; clone size: NA; D gene: TRBD1
CDR3 DNA: TGTGCCAGCAGCCCCCTCGCGGGGGCGTCTCTTGGCTACACCTTC; CDR3 protein: CASSPLAGASLGYTF; J gene: TRBJ1-2; V gene: TRBV7-8; clone size: NA; D gene: NA
CDR3 DNA: TGTGCCAGCAGCCCTCTGGAGGCTTTCTTT; CDR3 protein: CASSPLEAFF; J gene: TRBJ1-1; V gene: TRBV7-9; clone size: NA; D gene: NA
CDR3 DNA: TGTGCCAGCAGCGGACAGAATAATTCACCCCTCCACTTT; CDR3 protein: CASSGQNNSPLHF; J gene: TRBJ1-6; V gene: TRBV11-2; clone size: NA; D gene: NA
CDR3 DNA: TGTGCCAGCAGTCGGACAGGGTTGAATCAGCCCCAGCATTTT; CDR3 protein: CASSRTGLNQPQHF; J gene: TRBJ1-5; V gene: TRBV6-5; clone size: NA; D gene: TRBD1